The subject of this entry is one T cell receptor beta chain. Antigen: not known. The junction differs from germline at one of its ends, possibly a read error. The authors incorporated unique molecular identifiers into the TCR beta cDNA libraries. A single record per CDR3 protein comes from TCRdb applying MiXCR to the PCR reads. This table has fewer than 900,000 distinct CDR3 sequences, under 60% appearing once. The germline gives CDR1 SGHTA, CDR2 FQGNSA. This CDR3 is 15 amino acids long. This entry comes from a study of post-analysis software for immune sequencing data. Whole-study results and caveats: When patients were compared with controls, 4 or 5 TRBV segments were more frequent, TRBV5-6, TRBV5-1 and TRBV20-1 among them.

The chain is built from TRBV7-2 and TRBJ2-5, with D tentatively TRBD2 (5 bases). The J call may not be correct, given that the DNA end is closer to TRBJ2-7. The clonotype was recovered from a girl between 10 and 17 years old with multiple sclerosis. Sequencing used blood. Written as DNA, the CDR3 is TGCGCCAGCAGTAAAGGGCTAGAGCGGAGCTACGAGCAGTACTTC. Amino acid sequence: CASSKGLERSYEQYF.